These T cell receptor beta chains were read from a single sample in a study of cytomegalovirus exposure and HLA in healthy donors. This table comes from immunoSEQ multiplex PCR, and its TCRdb copy is limited to in-frame clones, with some not included. The sample includes over 100,000 clones, around four fifths of them seen just once. Source material: PBMCs. These receptors came from a man aged 25-45 years in good health and CMV-seronegative. The CDR3 runs from the conserved cysteine through the conserved F or W. D genes are given only for firm matches. Rows may omit the clone size; those that give it use once, few, many or a size class.

size: NA; D: NA; J: TRBJ2-2; V: TRBV7-2; length: 19; CDR3: CASSHPFPLTATNTGELFF; DNA: TGTGCCAGCAGCCATCCATTCCCCTTGACAGCAACGAACACCGGGGAGCTGTTTTTT
size: NA; D: NA; J: TRBJ1-1; V: TRBV7-9; length: 15; CDR3: CASRNVRGGSTEAFF; DNA: TGTGCCAGCAGGAATGTACGGGGGGGAAGCACTGAAGCTTTCTTT
size: NA; D: NA; J: TRBJ2-5; V: TRBV27; length: 16; CDR3: CASSLTSGLTGETQYF; DNA: TGTGCCAGCAGTCTAACATCGGGACTAACAGGGGAGACCCAGTACTTC
size: NA; D: NA; J: TRBJ1-1; V: TRBV7-9; length: 11; CDR3: CASSSIRGAFF; DNA: TGTGCCAGCAGCTCGATTAGGGGAGCTTTCTTT
size: NA; D: NA; J: TRBJ2-2; V: TRBV30; length: 12; CDR3: CAWSTGFGELFF; DNA: TGTGCCTGGAGTACGGGATTCGGGGAGCTGTTTTTT
size: NA; D: TRBD1; J: TRBJ1-2; V: TRBV29-1; length: 15; CDR3: CSVTGRAGQGSGYTF; DNA: TGCAGCGTTACGGGGCGGGCCGGACAGGGGTCTGGCTACACCTTC
size: NA; D: NA; J: TRBJ1-4; V: TRBV15; length: 18; CDR3: CATSRDLPGTATNEKLFF; DNA: TGTGCCACCAGCAGAGATCTTCCAGGGACTGCAACTAATGAAAAACTGTTTTTT
size: NA; D: NA; J: TRBJ2-3; V: TRBV5-1; length: 14; CDR3: CASSSDTGVDTQYF; DNA: TGCGCCAGCAGCTCCGACACGGGGGTGGATACGCAGTATTTT
size: NA; D: NA; J: TRBJ2-7; V: TRBV4-3; length: 14; CDR3: CASSQDRQGYEQYF; DNA: TGCGCCAGCAGCCAAGATAGGCAGGGGTACGAGCAGTACTTC
size: NA; D: NA; J: TRBJ2-1; V: TRBV5-4; length: 15; CDR3: CASSSYPGKNNEQFF; DNA: TGTGCCAGCAGCTCCTACCCAGGGAAAAACAATGAGCAGTTCTTC
size: NA; D: TRBD2; J: TRBJ2-5; V: TRBV18; length: 16; CDR3: CASSPSLAGGHQTQYF; DNA: TGTGCCAGCTCACCAAGTCTAGCGGGGGGCCACCAGACCCAGTACTTC
size: few; D: NA; J: TRBJ2-3; V: TRBV5-5; length: 16; CDR3: CASSLVISSGGDTQYF; DNA: TGTGCCAGCAGCTTGGTAATTAGTAGCGGAGGAGATACGCAGTATTTT
size: NA; D: TRBD1; J: TRBJ2-5; V: TRBV5-1; length: 15; CDR3: CASSLVGTGWETQYF; DNA: TGCGCCAGCAGCTTGGTGGGGACAGGGTGGGAGACCCAGTACTTC
size: NA; D: TRBD2; J: TRBJ2-1; V: TRBV7-2; length: 15; CDR3: CASRKVGLAGNEQFF; DNA: TGTGCCAGCAGAAAGGTCGGGCTAGCGGGCAATGAGCAGTTCTTC
size: NA; D: NA; J: TRBJ1-1; V: TRBV7-8; length: 15; CDR3: CASSRQPGLDTEAFF; DNA: TGTGCCAGCAGCCGCCAGCCGGGGTTGGATACTGAAGCTTTCTTT
size: NA; D: TRBD2; J: TRBJ2-5; V: TRBV5-4; length: 15; CDR3: CASSLGLAGQETQYF; DNA: TGTGCCAGCAGCTTGGGACTAGCGGGACAAGAGACCCAGTACTTC